These 18 T cell receptor beta chains share one sample of origin, sequenced in a study of CD8 T cells in ankylosing spondylitis. Study-level findings and limits: Seemingly distinctive of ankylosing spondylitis blood was a TCR beta motif formed by eight highly homologous variants.

TCRdb reprocessed the 5' RACE reads with MiXCR, giving one entry per CDR3 protein. Here the sample spans 200,000 to 250,000 distinct CDR3 sequences, around 20% being singletons. These receptors have no identified antigens. The source material was blood, either unsorted or a sorted T cell fraction (not recorded which). These receptors originate from a male donor with ankylosing spondylitis.

The chain joins TRBV7-7 to TRBJ2-1, with D perhaps matching TRBD2 (6 bases). Trimming took off 1 base at V and 9 bases at J, with 16 bases between the two ends. The CDR3 contains 15 residues. CDR1 is SSHAT, CDR2 FNYEAQ, per germline (reference sequence). The CDR3 coding sequence is TGTGCCAGCAGCTTAGAGAGGTCACTGGGGGGTGAGCAGTTCTTC. It yields the protein CASSLERSLGGEQFF.

In its sample, this clonotype was seen a few times. V and J are TRBV7-2 and TRBJ2-7, with TRBD1 matching 7 bases. Trimming cost V 5 bases and J 2 bases; bases outside gene matches: 12. The CDR3 sequence is 16 residues long. Germline V gene data show CDR1 as SGHTA and CDR2 as FQGNSA. For the CDR3, the DNA is TGTGCCAGCAGCCCACCCGGACAGGATCCTACCTACGAGCAGTACTTC. It specifies CASSPPGQDPTYEQYF.

The rearrangement joins TRBV9 to TRBJ1-3; D gene ambiguous. Per germline, CDR1 SGDLS and CDR2 YYNGEE. This CDR3 is built from 14 residues. Trimming left V 4 bases short and J 0 bases short, with 8 bases between. CDR3 loop: CASSQDGSGNTIYF. The CDR3 DNA reads TGTGCCAGCAGCCAAGACGGCTCTGGAAACACCATATATTTT.

This clonotype turned up a few times. The CDR3 here is CASRPPGTIGYTF. DNA of the CDR3: TGTGCCAGCAGGCCACCAGGGACGATCGGCTACACCTTC. The rearrangement links TRBV12-3 or TRBV12-4 to TRBJ1-2; tentatively, D is TRBD1 (5 bases). Trimming cost V 6 bases and J 8 bases, with 16 bases left between them. The CDR3 consists of 13 residues.

This clonotype occurred a few times. The chain recombines TRBV12-3 or TRBV12-4 with TRBJ2-1; D possibly corresponds to TRBD2 (6 bases). The CDR3 is 14 amino acids. V was cut by 6 bases and J by 8 bases, with 17 bases left in between. The CDR3: CASRWSSGRDEQFF. The DNA for the CDR3 is TGTGCCAGCAGGTGGAGTAGCGGAAGGGATGAGCAGTTCTTC.

At least ten counts were recorded for this clonotype. The rearrangement uses TRBV10-3 and TRBJ2-7; D uncertain. The V end was cut by 4 bases, the J end by 0 bases, with 7 bases between. The CDR3 contains 13 residues. Germline CDR1 ENHRY, CDR2 SYGVKD. The CDR3 DNA reads TGTGCCATCAGTGGGGATACCTCCTACGAGCAGTACTTC. This gives the protein CAISGDTSYEQYF.

This clonotype was observed a handful of times. The chain joins TRBV5-1 to TRBJ1-2, with D unresolved. Trimming pared 0 bases from V and 6 bases from J, leaving 12 bases between. Looked up from germline, CDR1 is SGHRS and CDR2 is YFSETQ. The CDR3 is 14 amino acids. CDR3 bases: TGCGCCAGCAGCTTGGATCTGGGGTGGGATGGCTACACCTTC. Translated, it gives CASSLDLGWDGYTF.

V gene TRBV29-1 combines with J gene TRBJ2-1; 12 bases map to TRBD2. The CDR3 sequence is 12 residues long. V lost 2 bases and J lost 15; bases outside the gene matches: 5. The germline V gene encodes CDR1 SQVTM and CDR2 ANQGSEA. The DNA of the CDR3 is TGCAGCGTTGAACGACTAGCGGGAGTGGTGTTCTTC. Its protein product is CSVERLAGVVFF.

The genes are TRBV6-2 or TRBV6-3 and TRBJ2-3; 11 positions match TRBD2. V shed 4 bases and J 4 bases; nucleotides not matched to a gene: 7. This CDR3 contains 16 residues. Germline V lookup: CDR1 MNHEY, CDR2 SVGEGT. The chain's CDR3 is CASSFELAGVADTQYF. In DNA form, the CDR3 reads TGTGCCAGCAGTTTCGAACTAGCGGGAGTGGCAGATACGCAGTATTTT.

This sequence joins TRBV18 and TRBJ2-7; 8 positions match TRBD1. The CDR3 spans 12 residues. The germline CDR1 and CDR2 sequences are KGHSH and LQKENI. With 5 bases clipped from V and 7 bases from J, the junction kept 4 bases outside the gene matches. CDR3 loop: CASSTTGGEQYF. In DNA form, the CDR3 reads TGTGCCAGCTCAACCACAGGGGGTGAGCAGTACTTC.

Many counts were recorded for this clonotype. The rearrangement joins TRBV29-1 to TRBJ2-5; 7 bases line up with TRBD2. This CDR3 spans 16 amino acids. The V gene end was trimmed by 3 bases and the J gene end by 1 base; junction bases not matched to a gene: 11. CDR1 is SQVTM, CDR2 ANQGSEA, per germline. CDR3: CSVEMVAGAPQETQYF. In nucleotides, the CDR3 is TGCAGCGTTGAGATGGTGGCGGGAGCCCCCCAAGAGACCCAGTACTTC.

About this clonotype itself: A read error may explain this, as a much larger clone is one base away. The chain links TRBV4-1 to TRBJ2-1, with 8 positions matching TRBD2. Germline CDR1 reads MGHRA; CDR2 reads YSYEKL. There are 16 residues in the CDR3. CDR3 in amino acids: CASSLVAGTSYDEQFF. CDR3 bases: TGCGCCAGCAGCCTCGTAGCGGGGACCTCCTACGATGAGCAGTTCTTC.

There are a few counts of this clonotype. V is TRBV7-9 and J is TRBJ2-1; D unclear. The CDR3 sequence is 14 residues long. V lost 1 base to trimming and J lost 5 bases, with 9 bases between them. The germline V gene has CDR1 SEHNR and CDR2 FQNEAQ (reference sequence). CDR3 sequence: CASSLEGRNNEQFF. The CDR3 bases are TGTGCCAGCAGCTTAGAGGGAAGGAACAATGAGCAGTTCTTC.

The chain employs TRBV7-9 and TRBJ2-7, with D possibly called TRBD1 or TRBD2 (5 bases each). The length of the CDR3 is 15 residues. Between the trimmed V and J ends, which lost 5 bases and 2 bases, there was a span of 16 bases. Per germline, CDR1 SEHNR and CDR2 FQNEAQ (reference sequence). CDR3 DNA sequence: TGTGCCAGCAGCGGGGCCGGGACGTATACCTACGAGCAGTACTTC. It translates to CASSGAGTYTYEQYF. The whole variable domain, remainder taken from reference TRBV7-9 and TRBJ2-7, is DTGVSQNPRHKITKRGQNVTFRCDPISEHNRLYWYRQTLGQGPEFLTYFQNEAQLEKSRLLSDRFSAERPKGSFSTLEIQRTEQGDSAMYLCASSGAGTYTYEQYFGPGTRLTVT.

Here the CDR3 DNA reads TGTGCCAGCACTCTCGACGGCAGCTATGGCTACACCTTC. It specifies CASTLDGSYGYTF. This chain connects TRBV6-1 to TRBJ1-2; D gene unclear. Trimming cost V 7 bases and J 4 bases, with 13 bases left between them. The CDR3 is made up of 13 amino acids. Germline-derived CDR1 and CDR2 are MNHNS and SASEGT.

This clonotype was detected a few times. This rearrangement joins TRBV20-1 to TRBJ2-3; 11 nucleotides agree with TRBD1. Germline V gene lookup returns CDR1 DFQATT and CDR2 SNEGSKA (reference sequence). The V and J ends lost 0 bases and 8 bases, in that order; junction bases with no gene match: 7. This CDR3 region has 15 residues. This CDR3 is CSAREPGTGGSTQYF. As DNA, the CDR3 is TGCAGTGCTAGAGAACCCGGGACAGGGGGGTCTACGCAGTATTTT.

This chain links TRBV20-1 with TRBJ2-1, with TRBD2 identical over 8 bases. The V gene end was trimmed by 5 bases and the J gene end by 2 bases; junction bases not matched to a gene: 8. The germline V gene has CDR1 DFQATT and CDR2 SNEGSKA (reference sequence). CDR3 length equals 15 residues. The CDR3 loop is CSAPRGGRTYNEQFF. The CDR3, as DNA: TGCAGTGCTCCAAGGGGCGGGAGGACCTACAATGAGCAGTTCTTC.

V and J are TRBV7-2 and TRBJ2-3, with D perhaps matching TRBD2 (5 bases). Germline V gene lookup returns CDR1 SGHTA and CDR2 FQGNSA. The CDR3 consists of 15 residues. Trimming shortened V by 5 bases and J by 1 base, and 13 bases separated the two germline ends. The CDR3 nucleotides read TGTGCCAGCAGCCTGAGCGGAGTTGGCACAGATACGCAGTATTTT. Residues: CASSLSGVGTDTQYF.